This is a list of T cell receptor beta chains from one sample in a study of spatial heterogeneity in lung cancer. In TCRdb, the 5' RACE reads were re-called with MiXCR into one record per CDR3 protein. Counted here are about 25,000 distinct CDR3 sequences, under 9.5% occurring once; the ten biggest clones make up approximately 7.7%. Sequences were derived from lung tumor tissue, sampled at surgery. The receptors come from a male donor with early-stage non-small cell lung cancer. Both conserved end residues are part of each CDR3.

v_gene	j_gene	CDR3aa
TRBV7-9	TRBJ1-5	CASSLRIVGNQPQHF
TRBV20-1	TRBJ2-3	CSATSLQGRTDTQYF
TRBV2	TRBJ1-3	CASSPTGSGNTIYF
TRBV28	TRBJ2-3	CASSLLGRVSTDTQYF
TRBV5-1	TRBJ2-2	CASSVRGRDTGELFF
TRBV5-6	TRBJ2-3	CASSQGQTGTDTQYF
TRBV18	TRBJ2-7	CASATSVTYEQYF
TRBV5-5	TRBJ2-3	CASSYGQGTDTQYF
TRBV6-5	TRBJ2-7	CASSPMVGLSYEQYF
TRBV28	TRBJ1-5	CASSLEGIQPQHF
TRBV7-2	TRBJ1-4	CASSSGQSTNEKLFF
TRBV11-2	TRBJ2-1	CASREGTLNEQFF
TRBV20-1	TRBJ2-7	CSATRTVASYEQYF
TRBV5-1	TRBJ1-6	CASSQGTVNSPLHF
TRBV10-3	TRBJ1-5	CAIREGSNQPQHF
TRBV28	TRBJ2-4	CASSTPGQAQNIQYF
TRBV5-1	TRBJ2-7	CASSTGGYEQYF
TRBV11-2	TRBJ2-3	CASSLGAGGSTDTQYF
TRBV5-1	TRBJ2-1	CASSSQRGDYNEQFF
TRBV12-3/TRBV12-4	TRBJ2-2	CASSLGPGLGSGELFF
TRBV7-6	TRBJ2-1	CASSPMSRDEQFF
TRBV7-9	TRBJ2-4	CASSSSGGRQNIQYF
TRBV5-1	TRBJ1-2	CASSLGTEANYGYTF
TRBV7-2	TRBJ2-7	CASSPSINSYEQYF
TRBV5-1	TRBJ1-3	CASSYGQGASNTIYF
TRBV13	TRBJ2-7	CASSSSRDRSSYEQYF
TRBV5-1	TRBJ2-3	CESDLLYF
TRBV5-1	TRBJ1-1	CASRQKVGENTEAFF
TRBV9	TRBJ2-7	CASSPRTGPVDEQYF
TRBV5-1	TRBJ1-5	CASSLGLGPSPNQPQHF
TRBV9	TRBJ2-5	CASSVEQRVGTQYF
TRBV7-9	TRBJ1-2	CASSSKPGGYTF